The text below deals with one T cell receptor beta chain. As yet, its antigen is unknown. TCRdb reanalysed the 5' RACE reads using MiXCR and keeps one entry per CDR3 protein. The table records about 200,000 distinct CDR3 sequences, 7.5% of them present only once. Germline assignment: CDR1 MNHEY and CDR2 SMNVEV (reference sequence). Deletions cut 3 bases from V and 0 bases from J, with 18 bases between. The CDR3 consists of 17 residues. This sample is part of a study of identical twins. General observations from the study: Fewer insertions were carried by abundant cord blood beta clonotypes, but none was seen in memory repertoires.

This sample was shared with a second study, whose subject was yellow fever vaccine responses in identical twins.

The chain has TRBV27 and TRBJ2-7; D may match TRBD1 or TRBD2 (5 bases each). The sequence was obtained from a woman aged 18-35 years in good health. The sequenced sample consisted of memory (CD45RO+) T cells sorted from blood. The CDR3 loop reads CASSLAALAGSSYEQYF. The CDR3 DNA is TGTGCCAGCAGTTTGGCAGCCCTGGCAGGGAGCTCCTACGAGCAGTACTTC.